This T cell receptor (beta chain) was recovered during a study of blood T cell repertoires in COVID-19. Study at large: Some COVID-19 samples were acute and others convalescent; all came from the United States, Italy and Spain. From T cells, B-cell-depleted T cells, or PBMCs came the material, which was cDNA or gDNA.

The assay was immunoSEQ multiplex PCR, and TCRdb's table has in-frame clones only and misses some. The repertoire includes about 120,000 clones, about 91% of them detected once, and under 13% sits in the top ten. V dropped 9 bases and J dropped 3 bases, with 12 bases sitting between them. This CDR3 is 12 amino acids long. Per the germline V gene, CDR1 is ENHRY and CDR2 is SYGVKD. The sample taken for sequencing was peripheral blood. This clonotype was sampled from a man in his forties or fifties with acute or convalescent COVID-19. This sequence joins TRBV10-3 and TRBJ2-7, with D possibly TRBD1 on 6 matching bases. CDR3 DNA sequence: TGTGCCATACAGGGTGGGGACTACGAGCAGTACTTC. Protein product: CAIQGGDYEQYF.